The sample holds a few counts of the clone carrying this T cell receptor (beta chain). The CDR3 loop spans 15 amino acids. Germline V gene lookup returns CDR1 SGDLS and CDR2 YYNGEE. Trimming removed 0 bases from V and 5 bases from J, with 12 bases in between. This sample was included in a study of blood T cell repertoires in COVID-19. Overall study: Acute and convalescent COVID-19 samples came from the United States, Italy and Spain. Sample material is recorded as cDNA or gDNA derived from T cells, B-cell-depleted T cells, or PBMCs.

Original handling: Quantification of nucleated cells was approximated via reference gene primer amplification. Here immunoSEQ multiplex PCR was the method, and the copy in TCRdb shows in-frame clones only, minus some. V and J calls and clone size are given by that table; D and trimming were obtained from the DNA. The table shows roughly 250,000 clones, with around 89% occurring only once. This clonotype was sampled from a woman aged 35 to 49 with acute COVID-19. The rearrangement uses TRBV9 and TRBJ2-1, with D perhaps matching TRBD2 (6 bases). The source material was PBMCs or T cells enriched from blood (not recorded which). The CDR3 bases are TGTGCCAGCAGCGTAGCATCCCGCGGGGACAATGAGCAGTTCTTC. Translation: CASSVASRGDNEQFF.